The 2 T cell receptor beta chains listed next were all sequenced from one sample in a study of blood T cell repertoires in COVID-19 (dated by TCRdb to 2020 to 2022). The library was built by means of the immunoSEQ multiplex PCR assay. What TCRdb holds here is the immuneACCESS table cut down to in-frame rearrangements. Part of the clones is not present; checked against another copy, under half of the missing clones reflect an unresolved V gene, and the others are unexplained. The sample records about 320,000 clones, roughly 87% of which are singletons. More than 8.5% of the sample goes to the ten largest clones. Source material: PBMCs or T cells enriched from blood (not recorded which). The receptors originated from a woman aged 18-29 years who had recovered from COVID-19.

The chain couples TRBV24-1 to TRBJ1-1; 8 bases are shared with TRBD1. From germline, CDR1 is KGHDR and CDR2 SFDVKD. Trimming cost V 2 bases and J 1 base; bases outside gene matches: 2. This CDR3 contains 15 residues. For the CDR3, the DNA is TGTGCCACCAGTGATTCGGGGACAGGGAACACTGAAGCTTTCTTT. Protein sequence: CATSDSGTGNTEAFF.

This clone was seen a single time. This chain connects TRBV7-2 to TRBJ2-3; perhaps TRBD2 as D (6 bases). CDR1 and CDR2 from the germline V gene are SGHTA and FQGNSA. The CDR3 has 15 amino acids. The V end lost 1 base, the J end lost 4 bases, and 12 bases lay between the germline ends. CDR3 in DNA: TGTGCCAGCAGCTTAGGGGGACTCCGGGCAGATACGCAGTATTTT. Encoded protein: CASSLGGLRADTQYF.